This TCR beta chain comes out of a study of blood T cell repertoires in COVID-19. The CDR3 consists of 13 residues. Germline CDR1 reads SNHLY; CDR2 reads FYNNEI. Trimming shortened V by 8 bases and J by 5 bases, and 15 bases separated the two germline ends. Per the original methods: Estimated nucleated cell counts came from reference gene primer amplification. The table came from immunoSEQ multiplex PCR; TCRdb's copy has only in-frame clones and leaves some out. The DNA was the basis for D and trimming; V, J and clone size are from that table. The sample shows under 100,000 clones, roughly 78% of them seen only once.

The receptor was derived from a man aged 55 to 70 with COVID-19, enrolled during active disease. This sequence joins TRBV2 and TRBJ1-1; a weak D match, TRBD1 (6 bases). The source material was peripheral blood. CDR3: CASRNRDKTEAFF. CDR3 sequence (DNA): TGTGCCAGCCGGAACAGGGACAAGACTGAAGCTTTCTTT.